This T cell receptor (beta chain) was identified in a study of cytomegalovirus exposure and HLA in healthy donors (dated by TCRdb to the late 2010s). A note on the overall study: An earlier analysis of 550 to 700 of the donors reported about 290 Gb of sequence data and more than 90 million unique TCR beta sequences from about 200 million T cells. About 330 gigabases of sequencing data and around 88 million unique TCR sequences made up an early release that covered 500 to 650 HLA-typed donors. Of the roughly 410 genotyped donors, 70% to 90% were placed in the genetic ancestry cluster associated with self-reported Caucasian donors. The study was designed to test whether signatures of past pathogen exposure could be identified by cataloging public T cell receptors. Using immunosequencing, the study profiled T cell repertoires from some 670 subjects and related those repertoires to cytomegalovirus serostatus. A separate validation cohort of 100 to 150 different subjects was used in addition to the 666-subject first cohort. To predict cytomegalovirus infection status, the study brought together high-throughput TCR immunosequencing, statistical association of individual TCRs with disease status, and machine learning. A later analysis re-analyzed previously published TCR beta repertoires from about 730 donors and added high-resolution HLA genotyping to study TCR occurrence patterns. The later analysis used no new phenotypic data to find candidate immune exposures, relying instead on TCR beta sequences and their occurrence across donors. In an earlier analysis of 587 of the donors, high-throughput TCR beta sequencing was used to judge whether each TCR beta V gene segment behaved as functional or pseudogenic. Donor age, sex, ethnicity and CMV serostatus were compiled together with the repertoire data. In a later genetic analysis, genome-wide SNP genotypes for about three fifths of the roughly 670 donors were used, and that subset was treated as a discovery cohort. Every repertoire in the discovery cohort had been generated on one and the same sequencing platform. HLA typing covered class I and class II loci at four-digit resolution. Typing coverage varied by locus: about 620-630 donors for A, B, C, DRB1 and DQB1; some 520 for DQA1; approximately 610 for DPA1; roughly 450 for DPB1. Five DR-DQ haplotypes were treated as single units for association and clustering because of strong linkage in the cohort. On average, roughly 250,000 unique TCR beta nucleotide sequences were sequenced per donor among some 430 genotyped donors of the cohort, with around 19% of those sequences being non-productive. Broad study findings and their caveats: Immune exposure information for the cohort was limited to CMV serostatus. According to a later genetic analysis, donors in an Asian-associated ancestry cluster had fewer N-insertions in productive TCRs than the roughly 660-donor mean. Some 15 rarely observed V segments, including chromosome 9 orphons, were excluded from the earlier analysis of some 590 of the donors because counts were too low. In a later analysis, TCR association rates were found to vary across HLA loci, with the most associated TCRs seen for DRB1 alleles and the fewest for HLA-C alleles. In vitro tests confirmed that three of the cytomegalovirus-associated TCR beta chains recognize cytomegalovirus antigens. Correlated functional status among segregating V segments might reflect linkage disequilibrium, but an unknown experimental factor could not be ruled out. Because some donors lacked HLA typing at each locus, the association tests relied only on the typed subset. A later analysis associated about 17,000 TCR beta sequences with specific HLA alleles at a false discovery rate of 0.05. The classifier was reported to diagnose cytomegalovirus status with high specificity and sensitivity in both the original and validation cohorts. A further reported finding was that TCR beta sequences accurately predicted the HLA-A and HLA-B alleles for most subjects in the first cohort. This cohort had only TCR beta chains sequenced, and the lack of alpha or paired-chain data limited which features could be detected. The study gave a list of over 150 TCR beta chains associated with cytomegalovirus. The presence/absence analyses assumed that sequencing depth was roughly uniform across donors, and that assumption may not be true. A later analysis found that most CMV-associated TCR beta chains appeared HLA-restricted, with HLA associations seemingly driven largely by CMV exposure. In an earlier analysis of approximately 590 of the donors, most TCR beta V segments appeared in productive rearrangements about 87% or about 30% of the time, broadly matching IMGT annotations. When HLA alleles, especially DR and DQ, strongly co-occurred, attributing TCR associations to individual alleles was difficult. Most TCR sequences were observed very rarely across donors, whereas some public TCRs were present in many individuals. Some IMGT-functional V segments, including TRBV6-2 and TRBV6-3, could not be distinguished by the 87-base-pair reads and were therefore excluded. A cluster of highly shared sequence variants was judged likely to be a technical artifact of the sequencing pipeline. The authors suggested that the approach could potentially be generalized to other disease states and immunological phenotypes. According to a later analysis, parvovirus B19, influenza, CMV and Epstein-Barr virus appeared linked to several top co-occurrence clusters. In a later analysis, HLA-associated TCR beta chains showed more clonal expansion and lower generation probabilities than non-associated chains that were equally common. A later genetic analysis associated a missense DCLRE1C variant with V-gene and J-gene trimming of TCR beta chains, and an independent cohort replicated the association.

In total, 600 or so healthy bone marrow donors made up the cohort. At the time of sampling, all cohort members were nominally healthy, though unrecorded immune exposures were likely present. The donor tested CMV seronegative, placing the donor among the approximately 360 seronegative members of the cohort. A peripheral blood sample was provided by each donor, and peripheral blood mononuclear cells were used for TCR beta sequencing. The Qiagen DNeasy Blood Extraction Kit was used to extract genomic DNA from the blood cell samples. The CDR3 runs 17 amino acids, cysteine and phenylalanine included. Only CDR3 DNA remains: 51 bases, in frame from the first base. Looking up the germline V gene yields CDR1 LGHNA and CDR2 YSLEER. V drops 4 bases and J drops 6 bases, leaving 21 bases in between. The library was produced with the immunoSEQ multiplex PCR assay. For the multiplex PCR, a mixture combining 60 forward primers for TCR Vbeta segments and 13 reverse primers for TCR Jbeta segments was used. A multiplex PCR assay on genomic DNA amplified the CDR3 region of rearranged TCR beta genes. The amplified TCR beta libraries were sequenced on the Illumina HiSeq System as 87-base-pair reads. The study's processing was this. A later analysis tallied around 87 million unique TCR beta chains across the 700 or so repertoires, and approximately 12 million of those chains were shared by two or more donors. A nearest-neighbor algorithm error-corrected the raw reads and collapsed the reads into unique sequences, merging closely related sequences to remove PCR and sequencing errors. To assign V, D and J gene segments, CDR3 sequences were aligned to IMGT reference sequences. For a sequence to be retained, at least a six-nucleotide match to both a V gene segment and a J gene segment was required. Rearrangements were called productive when the CDR3 lacked stop codons and stayed in frame with V and J; all others were non-productive. CDR3 was defined by IMGT convention, running from the second conserved V-encoded cysteine to the conserved J-encoded phenylalanine. The earlier analysis of about 570 of the donors excluded any sequence lacking an unambiguous match to a single V gene segment. In an earlier analysis of approximately 590 of the donors, a V segment was called functional when productive rearrangements were above 56.7%, and segregating when the standard deviation between donors exceeded 5%. A statistical classification framework was developed to diagnose cytomegalovirus status using the catalog of TCR beta chain sequences. In a later analysis, TCR nucleotide sequences were compared against IMGT/GENE-DB human TR gene sequences so that V and J genes could be assigned. Using the TCRdist pipeline, a later analysis assigned CDR3 sequences along with most-parsimonious VDJ recombination scenarios. In a later analysis, each TCR beta chain was defined by its CDR3 amino acid sequence together with its V-gene family, and reads lacking a unique V-gene family were excluded. In a later analysis, 500 to 650 highly shared, low-generation-probability nucleotide sequences were removed to address suspected cross-contamination and a sequencing artifact. In a later analysis, a clonal expansion index was calculated for each public chain from normalized within-repertoire ranks of inferred template counts. In a later analysis, generation probabilities were computed with a VDJ recombination model fitted to out-of-frame rearrangements, and the resulting probabilities were checked against IGoR. A later analysis scored TCR-TCR, TCR-HLA and TCR-CMV co-occurrence with hypergeometric tests, applying a repertoire-size bias correction to TCR pairs. A later analysis estimated false discovery rates by permuting HLA or CMV assignments 20 times. A later analysis grouped co-occurring TCRs with DBSCAN, adding TCRdist sequence similarity when clustering within HLA-allele-positive subsets. Co-occurrence clustering excluded repertoires with fewer than 30,000 or more than 120,000 public chains, plus five with anomalous nucleotide sharing. TCRdb carries this immuneACCESS record with in-frame sequences only. Its versions omit some clonotypes, under half of them owing to an unresolved V gene in the studies checked, with the rest unexplained. V and J calls and clone size are those listed in that table; D and trimming were worked out from the DNA. The table for this sample lists about 170,000 clones; about 79% of them were counted only once. Clones ranked in the top ten supply about 2.5% of the sample.

As for this clone: It lacks a known antigen. Base quality data are lacking; no much larger clone is found one base away.

The sequence joins TRBV4-3 to TRBJ2-2, and the D gene may be TRBD2, 7 bases matching. Sequencing was done on a sample of PBMCs. The sequence derives from a woman aged 50 to 60 in good health and CMV-seronegative. The CDR3 protein: CASSPGRVGGAPGELFF. The nucleotide sequence is TGCGCCAGCAGCCCGGGACGCGTAGGGGGGGCGCCCGGGGAGCTGTTTTTT.